This is a list of T cell receptor beta chains from one sample in a study of T cells in Graves' hyperthyroidism and ophthalmopathy. TCRdb called the multiplex PCR reads again in MiXCR, with one record for every CDR3 protein. The data hold 500,000 to 650,000 distinct CDR3 sequences, with 17% observed a single time. The sample comprised blood. All receptors derive from a woman between 18 and 30 years old with Graves' ophthalmopathy. Both conserved end residues are part of each CDR3. D genes are given only for firm matches. Clone size, where shown, is once, few, many, or a class for clones that have expanded.

V gene	D gene	clone size	J gene	CDR3 protein	CDR3 DNA
TRBV5-1	NA	NA	TRBJ1-6	CASSLAGRVRNSPLHF	TGCGCCAGCAGTCTCGCCGGAAGGGTCAGGAATTCACCCCTCCACTTT
TRBV20-1	NA	many	TRBJ1-6	CSARDRPDGASPLHF	TGCAGTGCTAGAGATCGCCCGGACGGGGCTTCACCCCTCCACTTT
TRBV10-3	NA	NA	TRBJ2-4	CAISESASTKNIQYF	TGTGCCATCAGTGAGTCGGCGTCTACCAAAAACATTCAGTACTTC
TRBV27	NA	many	TRBJ1-6	CASKQDLRSSPLHF	TGTGCCAGCAAACAGGATCTTCGAAGTTCACCCCTCCACTTT
TRBV19	TRBD1	few	TRBJ1-1	CASSIQGVGNEAFF	TGTGCCAGTAGTATTCAGGGGGTCGGTAATGAAGCTTTCTTT
TRBV10-3	NA	NA	TRBJ2-2	CAISERIGTGELFF	TGTGCCATCAGTGAAAGGATAGGGACCGGGGAGCTGTTTTTT
TRBV28	NA	NA	TRBJ2-5	CASAESETQYF	TGTGCCAGCGCGGAGTCAGAGACCCAGTACTTC
TRBV12-3/TRBV12-4	NA	NA	TRBJ1-4	CASREDFRNEKLFF	TGTGCCAGCAGGGAGGACTTTCGGAATGAAAAACTGTTTTTT
TRBV6-1	TRBD1	NA	TRBJ1-5	CASSEDRERDQPQHF	TGTGCCAGCAGTGAGGACAGGGAAAGAGATCAGCCCCAGCATTTT
TRBV7-2	NA	NA	TRBJ1-3	CASSLWRTGNTIYF	TGTGCCAGCAGCTTATGGAGGACTGGAAACACCATATATTTT
TRBV19	NA	NA	TRBJ2-5	CASRPRRGGETQYF	TGTGCCAGTAGACCCCGGAGGGGCGGGGAGACCCAGTACTTC
TRBV6-8	NA	NA	TRBJ1-6	CASSRGGDSPLHF	TGTGCCAGCAGTAGGGGGGGAGATTCACCCCTCCACTTT
TRBV5-1	NA	NA	TRBJ2-5	CASSLVLQETQYF	TGCGCCAGCAGCTTGGTCCTGCAAGAGACCCAGTACTTC
TRBV7-2	NA	many	TRBJ2-3	CASSLAGHNTDTQYF	TGTGCCAGCAGCTTAGCGGGACACAACACAGATACGCAGTATTTT
TRBV3-1	TRBD2	few	TRBJ2-2	CASRKGTSGPNTGELFF	TGTGCCAGCAGAAAAGGGACTAGCGGGCCGAACACCGGGGAGCTGTTTTTT
TRBV6-5	NA	NA	TRBJ2-1	CASSYVSTEGRDKFF	TGTGCCAGCAGTTATGTTAGTACTGAGGGGCGGGATAAGTTCTTC
TRBV18	TRBD2	many	TRBJ2-3	CASSTPGGDTQYF	TGTGCCAGCTCGACCCCCGGGGGGGATACGCAGTATTTT
TRBV6-2/TRBV6-3	TRBD2	many	TRBJ2-1	CAGGTSGYNEQFF	TGTGCCGGCGGGACTAGCGGGTACAATGAGCAGTTCTTC
TRBV6-1	TRBD2	NA	TRBJ2-1	CASSKGTSGSNEQFF	TGTGCCAGCAGTAAGGGGACTAGCGGGAGTAATGAGCAGTTCTTC
TRBV18	NA	few	TRBJ2-2	CASSPPMAGRLPGELFF	TGTGCCAGCTCACCACCCATGGCAGGACGACTGCCCGGGGAGCTGTTTTTT
TRBV6-2/TRBV6-3	TRBD1	few	TRBJ1-5	CASSLRRTGGQPQHF	TGTGCCAGCAGTTTACGCCGGACAGGGGGACAGCCCCAGCATTTT
TRBV5-1	TRBD2	few	TRBJ2-6	CASSLVEQGGSSLSGANVLTF	TGCGCCAGCAGCTTGGTAGAACAAGGCGGGAGTTCCCTCTCTGGGGCCAACGTCCTGACTTTC
TRBV7-8	TRBD1	many	TRBJ2-5	CASSLVLPRGGAETQYF	TGTGCCAGCAGCTTAGTGCTTCCGAGAGGGGGCGCGGAGACCCAGTACTTC
TRBV11-2	NA	many	TRBJ2-7	CASSPPGKIGPYEQYF	TGTGCCAGCAGCCCACCGGGTAAGATCGGGCCCTACGAGCAGTACTTC
TRBV12-3/TRBV12-4	TRBD1	many	TRBJ1-1	CASSARDRTNTEAFF	TGTGCCAGCAGTGCCCGGGACAGGACCAACACTGAAGCTTTCTTT
TRBV30	TRBD2	NA	TRBJ2-7	CAWSYGLAGAYEQYF	TGTGCCTGGAGTTACGGCCTAGCGGGAGCCTACGAGCAGTACTTC
TRBV4-1	NA	few	TRBJ1-6	CASSQDGGGGVGSPLHF	TGCGCCAGCAGCCAAGATGGAGGTGGGGGGGTAGGTTCACCCCTCCACTTT
TRBV7-2	TRBD2	NA	TRBJ2-3	CASSWGLAGGLGTDTQYF	TGTGCCAGCAGTTGGGGACTAGCGGGGGGGCTTGGCACAGATACGCAGTATTTT
TRBV30	TRBD1	many	TRBJ1-5	CAWSETGRGSRPQHF	TGTGCCTGGAGTGAAACGGGCAGGGGGTCTCGGCCCCAGCATTTT
TRBV13	NA	many	TRBJ1-1	CASSSGRIEAFF	TGTGCCAGCAGCTCAGGACGGATTGAAGCTTTCTTT
TRBV7-2	NA	few	TRBJ1-4	CASTDGNNEKLFF	TGTGCCAGCACCGACGGAAATAATGAAAAACTGTTTTTT
TRBV12-3/TRBV12-4	NA	many	TRBJ2-7	CASTKDSHSYEQYF	TGTGCCAGCACTAAGGACAGCCACTCCTACGAGCAGTACTTC
TRBV27	NA	few	TRBJ1-1	CASSPSGTTNTEAFF	TGTGCCAGCAGTCCCTCGGGGACGACGAACACTGAAGCTTTCTTT
TRBV27	TRBD1	many	TRBJ2-3	CASSFQGEDTQYF	TGTGCCAGCAGCTTTCAGGGGGAAGATACGCAGTATTTT
TRBV29-1	TRBD1	few	TRBJ2-7	CSADRGRDNEQYF	TGCAGCGCCGACAGGGGGCGCGACAATGAGCAGTACTTC
TRBV7-2	NA	many	TRBJ1-1	CASSLDRAIGEAFF	TGTGCCAGCAGCTTAGACAGGGCTATCGGTGAAGCTTTCTTT
TRBV27	NA	many	TRBJ1-2	CASSWGGREGYTF	TGTGCCAGCAGTTGGGGGGGGCGAGAAGGCTACACCTTC
TRBV7-6	TRBD2	NA	TRBJ2-2	CASSSRTRRDGGELFF	TGTGCCAGCAGCTCAAGGACTAGAAGGGACGGCGGGGAGCTGTTTTTT
TRBV29-1	NA	once	TRBJ2-6	CSVDAGANVLTF	TGCAGCGTTGATGCTGGGGCCAACGTCCTGACTTTC
TRBV9	NA	NA	TRBJ1-1	CASSVTGIQRTEAFF	TGTGCCAGCAGCGTTACAGGGATTCAAAGGACTGAAGCTTTCTTT
TRBV13	NA	many	TRBJ1-6	CASSLKTGMASPLHF	TGTGCCAGCAGCTTAAAAACAGGGATGGCTTCACCCCTCCACTTT
TRBV3-1	NA	many	TRBJ2-7	CASSQASSYEQYF	TGTGCCAGCAGCCAGGCATCCTCCTACGAGCAGTACTTC
TRBV13	NA	many	TRBJ2-1	CASSPGLDNEQFF	TGTGCCAGCAGCCCCGGACTCGACAATGAGCAGTTCTTC
TRBV20-1	TRBD1	many	TRBJ2-7	CSAKGGQGYYEQYF	TGCAGTGCTAAAGGGGGACAGGGGTACTACGAGCAGTACTTC
TRBV3-1	TRBD1	few	TRBJ1-6	CASSRGGSSPLHF	TGTGCCAGCAGTAGAGGGGGCTCTTCACCCCTCCACTTT
TRBV12-3/TRBV12-4	NA	NA	TRBJ2-1	CASSVQRDEQFF	TGTGCCAGCAGTGTTCAACGGGATGAGCAGTTCTTC
TRBV13	NA	few	TRBJ2-7	CASSPTGTSYYEQYF	TGTGCCAGTAGTCCGACCGGGACATCTTACTACGAGCAGTACTTC
TRBV7-9	TRBD1	few	TRBJ2-5	CASSSRQGAETQYF	TGTGCCAGCAGCTCCAGACAGGGTGCAGAGACCCAGTACTTC
TRBV2	NA	many	TRBJ2-3	CASSDEGRGGDTQYF	TGTGCCAGCAGTGATGAAGGGCGAGGGGGGGATACGCAGTATTTT